The 8 T cell receptor beta chains below were found in one sample sequenced in a study of blood T cell repertoires in COVID-19. Produced via immunoSEQ multiplex PCR; TCRdb's table is partial and in-frame only. In the table there are 70,000 to 100,000 clones, 75% to 90% of which are singletons. Material: peripheral blood. The receptors come from a man older than 75 with active or convalescent COVID-19.

The CDR3 here is CASTPLTGGYTF. CDR3 coding DNA: TGTGCCAGCACTCCTTTAACAGGCGGCTACACCTTC. The chain is built from TRBV12-3 or TRBV12-4 and TRBJ1-2; the D gene is possibly TRBD1 (5 bases). With 7 bases removed from V and 8 bases from J, the gap between germline ends came to 14 bases. The CDR3 loop spans 12 amino acids.

CDR3 sequence: CASSGPLVTGRINEQFF. The CDR3 DNA reads TGTGCCAGCAGCGGGCCCCTGGTGACAGGGAGAATCAATGAGCAGTTCTTC. This chain uses TRBV9 with TRBJ2-1; 7 positions agree with TRBD1. There are 17 residues in the CDR3. Unmatched junction bases numbered 15, after V lost 3 bases and J lost 6 bases. Germline V gene sequence: CDR1 SGDLS, CDR2 YYNGEE.

The rearrangement joins TRBV4-3 to TRBJ2-3; perhaps TRBD1 as D (5 bases). The V and J ends lost 4 bases and 1 base respectively, with 15 bases between them. This CDR3 region has 16 residues. CDR1 is LGHNA and CDR2 is YSLEER in the germline V gene. The CDR3 coding sequence is TGCGCCAGCAGCCTCCTAAGTACAGGCCGCACAGATACGCAGTATTTT. Residues: CASSLLSTGRTDTQYF.

The chain couples TRBV10-3 to TRBJ1-5, with D hard to call. The CDR3 covers 12 residues. Per germline, CDR1 ENHRY and CDR2 SYGVKD. The V and J ends lost 3 bases and 10 bases respectively, with 10 bases between them. The DNA for the CDR3 is TGTGCCATCAGTGATAAGGAGAGACCCCAGCATTTT. This codes for CAISDKERPQHF.

This clone was seen once. The chain carries TRBV6-5 and TRBJ1-1; D call uncertain. Germline assignment: CDR1 MNHEY and CDR2 SVGAGI. V lost 4 bases to trimming and J lost 1 base, with 7 bases between them. CDR3 size: 13 residues. CDR3 sequence reads: CASSFGRNTEAFF. The CDR3 bases are TGTGCCAGCAGTTTTGGCCGGAACACTGAAGCTTTCTTT.

The gene calls are TRBV5-1 and TRBJ1-1; D not certain. The length of the CDR3 is 17 residues. V was shortened by 4 bases and J by 3 bases, with 22 bases between the two germline ends. Germline-derived CDR1 and CDR2 are SGHRS and YFSETQ. CDR3 residues: CASSPRLSALGDTEAFF. CDR3 DNA sequence: TGCGCCAGCAGCCCAAGACTGAGTGCGTTAGGTGACACTGAAGCTTTCTTT. The full variable domain, with the rest looked up from reference TRBV5-1 and TRBJ1-1, is KAGVTQTPRYLIKTRGQQVTLSCSPISGHRSVSWYQQTPGQGLQFLFEYFSETQRNKGNFPGRFSGRQFSNSRSEMNVSTLELGDSALYLCASSPRLSALGDTEAFFGQGTRLTVV.

V gene TRBV23-1 combines with J gene TRBJ2-5; D possibly corresponds to TRBD1 (5 bases). TRBV23-1 is identified as an open reading frame with a role that is uncertain. Trimming took 0 bases from V and 5 from J, leaving 7 bases between them. The CDR3 runs to 13 residues. The DNA of the CDR3 is TGCGCCAGCAGTCAATCCCCAGGGGAGACCCAGTACTTC. Residues: CASSQSPGETQYF.

Only one count was recorded for this clone. The V gene is TRBV18, the J gene TRBJ2-5; TRBD1 matches 8 bases. V trimming: 3 bases; J trimming: 5 bases; junction bases outside the gene matches: 5. The CDR3 consists of 14 residues. Germline V gene sequence: CDR1 KGHSH, CDR2 LQKENI. The CDR3 DNA is TGTGCCAGCTCACCGACAGGGGATGCGGAGACCCAGTACTTC. Translated, it gives CASSPTGDAETQYF.